The present T cell receptor beta chain was sequenced within a study of T cell repertoires in cytomegalovirus infection. Across the whole study: Signatures in public TCR beta sequences pointed to both CMV infection and matching HLA type. General observations from the study: Accumulated public TCR beta family frequency recognized individuals carrying CMV together with the relevant HLA. Predominance within the ex vivo response was attributable to HLA-C-restricted CMV-specific TCR beta clonotypes.

This clonotype was observed at least ten times. Its target is not known. Via MiXCR, TCRdb re-called the reads, giving one row per CDR3 protein. The sample lists about 260,000 distinct CDR3 sequences; approximately 15% were seen once. CDR1 and CDR2 from the germline V gene are SGHTA and FQGNSA. With 2 bases removed from V and 4 bases from J, the gap between germline ends came to 16 bases. This CDR3 has 16 residues. This receptor was identified in a human donor in good health (CMV status not recorded). Some clones in this sample may be carry-over from other donors' samples. The V and J genes are TRBV7-2 and TRBJ2-3; the D call may be TRBD1 or TRBD2 (6 bases each). The sequencing sample was made of PBMCs. The chain's CDR3 is CASSLNLGGSADTQYF. CDR3 nucleotide sequence: TGTGCCAGCAGCTTAAATTTAGGGGGGAGTGCAGATACGCAGTATTTT. Supplemented by reference TRBV7-2 and TRBJ2-3, the full variable domain reads GAGVSQSPSNKVTEKGKDVELRCDPISGHTALYWYRQSLGQGLEFLIYFQGNSAPDKSGLPSDRFSAERTGGSVSTLTIQRTQQEDSAVYLCASSLNLGGSADTQYFGPGTRLTVL.